This T cell receptor (beta chain) was sequenced in a study of blood T cell repertoires in COVID-19. The overall study: The United States, Italy and Spain provided the acute and convalescent COVID-19 samples.

Recruits, aged about 18 to 95 years, lived in under 25 US areas. The count of this clone is one. The CDR3 is 13 amino acids. The V and J ends lost 4 bases and 2 bases respectively, with 9 bases between them. Germline lookup yields CDR1 SGHNT and CDR2 YYREEE (reference sequence). Data came from immunoSEQ multiplex PCR; TCRdb stores just in-frame clones and leaves some out. The table lists some 150,000 clones, 70% to 90% of them singletons. What was sequenced was PBMCs or T cells enriched from blood (not recorded which). This TCR derives from a woman aged 25 to 45 with acute COVID-19. The V gene is TRBV5-4, the J gene TRBJ1-1; tentative D call: TRBD1 (5 bases). This CDR3 reads CASSPQVNTEAFF. Written as DNA, the CDR3 is TGTGCCAGCAGCCCACAGGTAAACACTGAAGCTTTCTTT.